The TCR beta chain described here comes from a study of blood T cell repertoires in COVID-19. Study-wide background: Samples representing acute and convalescent COVID-19 were sourced from the United States, Italy and Spain.

Per the original data handling: Estimated nucleated cell counts came from reference gene primer amplification. This table comes from immunoSEQ multiplex PCR, and its TCRdb copy is limited to in-frame clones, with some not included. That table supplies the V and J calls and clone size; D and trimming were determined from the DNA. Of tens of thousands of clones listed, around 90% are singletons. Seattle's cohort entered during active infection and was followed longitudinally. The germline CDR1 and CDR2 sequences are MNHEY and SVGEGT. Trimming took 0 bases from V and 0 from J; bases not matched to a gene: 7. There are 17 residues in the CDR3.

This clonotype was obtained from a woman older than 75 with COVID-19, enrolled during active disease. The sample comprised peripheral blood. This chain links TRBV6-2 or TRBV6-3 with TRBJ2-7; 8 bases agree with TRBD2. This CDR3 is CASSYSVAGGSSYEQYF. CDR3 nucleotides: TGTGCCAGCAGTTACTCTGTTGCGGGGGGCTCCTCCTACGAGCAGTACTTC.